This T cell receptor beta chain was captured by sequencing in a study of T cell responses to AZD1222 COVID-19 vaccine. A note on this clone: Its antigen is as yet unknown.

The study's findings and limits: Among those given AZD1222, only 6 or 7 were seropositive at baseline. Reports indicate that nearly half of spike-specific TCRs are directed at unmutated variant regions. Dominant at 160-218 and 743-854, vaccine-associated CD4 TCRs also spanned spike. Repertoires were sampled only after the peak T cell response.

TCRdb's copy holds only in-frame clones and misses some; the assay was immunoSEQ multiplex PCR. The top ten hold more than 5.5% of the sample, which has roughly 130,000 clones, around 90% seen once. The CDR3 extends over 13 amino acids. Germline-derived CDR1 and CDR2 are GTSNPN and SVGIG (reference sequence). Trimming left V 4 bases short and J 2 bases short, with 10 bases between. This chain uses TRBV30 with TRBJ2-3; possibly TRBD2 for D (5 bases). This clonotype originated in an adult in good health. The material sequenced was peripheral blood, taken on day 0 of AZD1222 vaccination. CDR3 sequence (DNA): TGTGCCTGGACCCGCGGGTACACAGATACGCAGTATTTT. This codes for CAWTRGYTDTQYF.